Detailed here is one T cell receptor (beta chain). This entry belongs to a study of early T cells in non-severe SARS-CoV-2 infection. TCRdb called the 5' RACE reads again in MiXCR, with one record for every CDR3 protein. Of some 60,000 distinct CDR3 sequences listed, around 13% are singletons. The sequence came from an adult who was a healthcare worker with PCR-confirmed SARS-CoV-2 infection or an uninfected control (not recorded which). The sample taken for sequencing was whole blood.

CDR3 sequence: CASTTETNTEAFF. DNA of the CDR3: TGTGCCAGCACGACAGAAACGAACACTGAAGCTTTCTTT. V is TRBV2 and J is TRBJ1-1; the D gene is possibly TRBD1 (5 bases). Trimming shortened V by 7 bases and J by 1 base, and 10 bases separated the two germline ends. This CDR3 contains 13 residues. The germline gives CDR1 SNHLY, CDR2 FYNNEI.